This TCR beta chain was profiled in a study of shared clonotypes between healthy human individuals. The wider study: Three plates each covered CD4 naive and memory; CD8 naive two, CD8 memory one. Study outcomes and limitations: Though the depth was large, rarefaction showed that sorted-subset sequencing was incomplete. Generally, estimated richness proved larger in naive subsets than it did in memory subsets.

This CDR3 has 13 amino acids. The V gene lost 6 bases and the J gene lost 2 bases, with 10 bases spanning the gap. CDR1 is MNHNS and CDR2 is SASEGT in the germline V gene. Deep-level assay runs were performed. Data came from immunoSEQ multiplex PCR; TCRdb stores just in-frame clones and leaves some out. Here the sample spans about 690,000 clones, 90% being singletons. Note on this clone: Its antigen is currently unknown.

This rearrangement joins TRBV6-1 to TRBJ1-2, with D possibly matching TRBD1 (6 bases). Sequencing was performed on memory CD8+ T cells from PBMCs. Subset indicated: CD45RO+ cells pooled with CCR7-negative TemRA cells. The source of this sequence is a man younger than 35 in good health. Some clones in this sample may be carry-over from other donors' samples. The CDR3 spells CASRQTGNYGYTF. CDR3 coding DNA: TGTGCCAGCAGGCAAACAGGGAACTATGGCTACACCTTC.